The source of this T cell receptor (beta chain) is a study of T cell changes during pregnancy in multiple sclerosis. TCRdb keeps only in-frame clones here, not all; method: immunoSEQ multiplex PCR. The table shows approximately 35,000 clones, with about nine tenths occurring only once. The length of the CDR3 is 16 residues. Looked up from germline, CDR1 is KGHSH and CDR2 is LQKENI. V was shortened by 0 bases and J by 4 bases, with 10 bases between the two germline ends. The chain combines TRBV18 with TRBJ1-6; tentatively, D is TRBD1 (6 bases). This TCR was sampled from a female donor in good health, enrolled as a control in a pregnancy study. The sample here was CD4+ T cells from peripheral blood mononuclear cells, taken in the second trimester of pregnancy. CDR3 in DNA: TGTGCCAGCTCACCACCGGGGCAGGGGTATAATTCACCCCTCCACTTT. The encoded protein is CASSPPGQGYNSPLHF.